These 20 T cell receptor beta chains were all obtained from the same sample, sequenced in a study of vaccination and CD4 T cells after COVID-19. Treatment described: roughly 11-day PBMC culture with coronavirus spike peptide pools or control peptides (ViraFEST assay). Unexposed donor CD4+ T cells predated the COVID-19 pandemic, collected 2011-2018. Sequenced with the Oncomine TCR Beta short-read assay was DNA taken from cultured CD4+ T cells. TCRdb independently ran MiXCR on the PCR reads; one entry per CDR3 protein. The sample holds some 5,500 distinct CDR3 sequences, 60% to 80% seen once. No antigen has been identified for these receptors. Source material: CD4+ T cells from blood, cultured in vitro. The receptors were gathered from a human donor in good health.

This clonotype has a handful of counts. CDR3 nucleotide sequence: TGTGCCAGCAGCTCGACGAAACAGGGGCTAAACATTCAGTACTTC. Protein: CASSSTKQGLNIQYF. V and J are TRBV7-2 and TRBJ2-4; 7 nucleotides agree with TRBD1. The CDR3 is made up of 15 amino acids. Trimming took 4 bases from V and 6 from J; bases not matched to a gene: 9. Germline V gives CDR1 SGHTA, CDR2 FQGNSA.

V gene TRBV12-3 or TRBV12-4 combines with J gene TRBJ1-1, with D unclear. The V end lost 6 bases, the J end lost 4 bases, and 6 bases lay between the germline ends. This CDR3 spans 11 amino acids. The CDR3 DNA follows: TGTGCCAGCAGCGTTGCCACTGAAGCTTTCTTT. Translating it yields CASSVATEAFF.

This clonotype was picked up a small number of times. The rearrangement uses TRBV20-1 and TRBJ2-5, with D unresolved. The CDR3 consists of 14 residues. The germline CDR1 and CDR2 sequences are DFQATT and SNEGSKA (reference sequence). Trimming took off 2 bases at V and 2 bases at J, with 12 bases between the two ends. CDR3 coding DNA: TGCAGTGCTAGACCCCGGTTTCATCAAGAGACCCAGTACTTC. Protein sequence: CSARPRFHQETQYF.

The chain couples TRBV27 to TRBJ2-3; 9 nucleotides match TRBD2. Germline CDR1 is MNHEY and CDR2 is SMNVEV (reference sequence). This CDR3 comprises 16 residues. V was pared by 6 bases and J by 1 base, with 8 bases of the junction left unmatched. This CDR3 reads CASRAGGVVGTDTQYF. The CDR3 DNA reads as TGTGCCAGCAGAGCGGGAGGTGTGGTTGGCACAGATACGCAGTATTTT.

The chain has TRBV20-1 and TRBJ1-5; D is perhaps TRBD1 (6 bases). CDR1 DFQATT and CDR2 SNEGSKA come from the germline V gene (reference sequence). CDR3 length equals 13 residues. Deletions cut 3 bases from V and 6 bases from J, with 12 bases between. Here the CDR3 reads CSARPQGLQPQHF. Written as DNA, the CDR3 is TGCAGTGCTAGGCCCCAGGGGCTTCAGCCCCAGCATTTT.

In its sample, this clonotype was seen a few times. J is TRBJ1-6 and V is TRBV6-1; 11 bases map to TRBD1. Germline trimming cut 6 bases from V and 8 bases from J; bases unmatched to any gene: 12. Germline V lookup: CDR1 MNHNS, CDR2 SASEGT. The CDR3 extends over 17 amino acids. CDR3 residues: CASRIRTGTGGDSPLHF. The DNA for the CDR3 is TGTGCCAGCAGAATTCGAACCGGGACAGGGGGTGATTCACCCCTCCACTTT.

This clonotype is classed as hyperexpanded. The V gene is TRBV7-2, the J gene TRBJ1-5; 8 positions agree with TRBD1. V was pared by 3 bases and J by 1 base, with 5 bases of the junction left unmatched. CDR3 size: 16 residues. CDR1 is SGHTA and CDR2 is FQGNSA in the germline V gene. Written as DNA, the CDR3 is TGTGCCAGCAGCTTGAGGACAGGGATCAGCAATCAGCCCCAGCATTTT. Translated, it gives CASSLRTGISNQPQHF.

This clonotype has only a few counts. CDR3 in amino acids: CASSFETGRKETQYF. CDR3 in DNA: TGTGCCAGCAGTTTCGAAACAGGGCGGAAAGAGACCCAGTACTTC. The chain couples TRBV27 to TRBJ2-5; D is possibly TRBD1 (6 bases). The CDR3 totals 15 residues. The germline V gene encodes CDR1 MNHEY and CDR2 SMNVEV (reference sequence). Trimming pared 3 bases from V and 3 bases from J, leaving 14 bases between.

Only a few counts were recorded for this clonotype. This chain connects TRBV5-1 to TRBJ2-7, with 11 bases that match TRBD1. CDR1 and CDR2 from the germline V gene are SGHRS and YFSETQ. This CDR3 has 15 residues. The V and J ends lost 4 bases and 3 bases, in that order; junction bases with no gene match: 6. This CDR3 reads CASSPAGQGVYEQYF. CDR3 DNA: TGCGCCAGCAGCCCCGCGGGACAGGGGGTCTACGAGCAGTACTTC. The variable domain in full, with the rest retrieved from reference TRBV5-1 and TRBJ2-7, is KAGVTQTPRYLIKTRGQQVTLSCSPISGHRSVSWYQQTPGQGLQFLFEYFSETQRNKGNFPGRFSGRQFSNSRSEMNVSTLELGDSALYLCASSPAGQGVYEQYFGPGTRLTVT.

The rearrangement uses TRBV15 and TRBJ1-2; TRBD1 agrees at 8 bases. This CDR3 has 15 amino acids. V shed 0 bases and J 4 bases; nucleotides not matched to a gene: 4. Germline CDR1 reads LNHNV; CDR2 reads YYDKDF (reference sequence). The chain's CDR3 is CATSRDSGGGYGYTF. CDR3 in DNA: TGTGCCACCAGCAGAGATTCAGGGGGCGGCTATGGCTACACCTTC.

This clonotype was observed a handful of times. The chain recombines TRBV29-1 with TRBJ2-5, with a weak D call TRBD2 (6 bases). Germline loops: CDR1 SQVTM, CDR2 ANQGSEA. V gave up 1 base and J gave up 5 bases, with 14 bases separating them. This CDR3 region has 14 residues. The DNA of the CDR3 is TGCAGCGTTGAAGGAGGAGGGACGTCGGAGACCCAGTACTTC. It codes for CSVEGGGTSETQYF.

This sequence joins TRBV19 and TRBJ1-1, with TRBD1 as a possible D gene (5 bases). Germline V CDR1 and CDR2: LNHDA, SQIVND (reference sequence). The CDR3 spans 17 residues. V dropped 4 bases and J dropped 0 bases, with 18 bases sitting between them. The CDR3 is CASSTLFGAGMNTEAFF. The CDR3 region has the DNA TGTGCCAGTAGTACCCTATTCGGGGCAGGGATGAACACTGAAGCTTTCTTT.

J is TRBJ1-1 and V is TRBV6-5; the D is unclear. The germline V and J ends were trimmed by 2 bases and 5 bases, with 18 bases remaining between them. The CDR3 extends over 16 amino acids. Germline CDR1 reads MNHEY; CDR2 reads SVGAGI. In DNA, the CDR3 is TGTGCCAGCAGTTACCAAGCCAGGCTCCTGGGGACTGAAGCTTTCTTT. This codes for CASSYQARLLGTEAFF.

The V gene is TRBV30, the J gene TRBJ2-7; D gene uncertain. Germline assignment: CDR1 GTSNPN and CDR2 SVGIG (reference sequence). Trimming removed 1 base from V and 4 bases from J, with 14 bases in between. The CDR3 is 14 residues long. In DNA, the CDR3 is TGTGCCTGGAGTGCGGTAGCAGGCGATTACGAGCAGTACTTC. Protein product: CAWSAVAGDYEQYF.

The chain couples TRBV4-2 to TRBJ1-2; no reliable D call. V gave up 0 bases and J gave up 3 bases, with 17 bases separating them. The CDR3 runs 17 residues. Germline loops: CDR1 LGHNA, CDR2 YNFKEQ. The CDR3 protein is CASSQEPSLMTDYGYTF. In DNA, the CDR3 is TGTGCCAGCAGCCAAGAACCTTCCTTAATGACTGACTATGGCTACACCTTC.

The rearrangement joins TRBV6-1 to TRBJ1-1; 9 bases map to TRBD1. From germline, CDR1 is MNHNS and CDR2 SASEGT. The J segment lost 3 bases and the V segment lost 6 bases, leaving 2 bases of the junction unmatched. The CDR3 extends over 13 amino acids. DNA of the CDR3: TGTGCCAGCAGCAGACAGGGGGACACTGAAGCTTTCTTT. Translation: CASSRQGDTEAFF.

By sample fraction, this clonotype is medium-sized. CDR3 in DNA: TGCAGTGCTAAACGGACAGAGACCCAGTACTTC. Its translation is CSAKRTETQYF. The J gene is TRBJ2-5, the V gene TRBV20-1; D not resolved. The V end was cut by 4 bases, the J end by 4 bases, with 7 bases between. This CDR3 comprises 11 residues. The V gene's germline CDR1 is DFQATT and CDR2 SNEGSKA (reference sequence).

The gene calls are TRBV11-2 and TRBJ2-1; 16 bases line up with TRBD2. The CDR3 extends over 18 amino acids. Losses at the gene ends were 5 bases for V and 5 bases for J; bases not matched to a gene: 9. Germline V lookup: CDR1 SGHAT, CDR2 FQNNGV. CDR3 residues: CASSPGTSGRAVHNEQFF. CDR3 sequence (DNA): TGTGCCAGCAGCCCCGGGACTAGCGGGAGGGCCGTTCACAATGAGCAGTTCTTC.

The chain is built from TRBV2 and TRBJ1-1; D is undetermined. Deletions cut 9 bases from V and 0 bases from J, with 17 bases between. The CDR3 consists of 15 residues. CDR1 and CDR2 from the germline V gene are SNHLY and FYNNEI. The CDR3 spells CASTPFEGMNTEAFF. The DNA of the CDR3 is TGTGCCAGTACCCCTTTTGAGGGAATGAACACTGAAGCTTTCTTT.

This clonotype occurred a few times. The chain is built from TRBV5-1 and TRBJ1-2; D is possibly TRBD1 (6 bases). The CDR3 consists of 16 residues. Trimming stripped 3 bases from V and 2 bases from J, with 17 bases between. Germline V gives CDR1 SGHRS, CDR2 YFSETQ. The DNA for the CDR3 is TGCGCCAGCAGCTCAAAAGTCCGACAGGACAACTATGGCTACACCTTC. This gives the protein CASSSKVRQDNYGYTF.